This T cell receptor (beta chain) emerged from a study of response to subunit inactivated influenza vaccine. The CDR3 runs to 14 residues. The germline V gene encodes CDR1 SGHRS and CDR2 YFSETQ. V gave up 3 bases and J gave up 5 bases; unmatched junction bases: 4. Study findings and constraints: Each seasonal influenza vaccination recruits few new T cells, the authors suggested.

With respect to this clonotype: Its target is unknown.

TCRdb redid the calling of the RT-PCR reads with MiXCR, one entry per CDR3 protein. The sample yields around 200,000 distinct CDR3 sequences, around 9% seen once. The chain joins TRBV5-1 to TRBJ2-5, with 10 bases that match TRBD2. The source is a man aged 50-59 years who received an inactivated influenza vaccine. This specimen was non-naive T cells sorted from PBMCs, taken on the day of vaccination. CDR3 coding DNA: TGCGCCAGCAGCTCGAAGACTAGCGGGGAGACCCAGTACTTC. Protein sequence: CASSSKTSGETQYF. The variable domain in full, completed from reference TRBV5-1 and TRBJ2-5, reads KAGVTQTPRYLIKTRGQQVTLSCSPISGHRSVSWYQQTPGQGLQFLFEYFSETQRNKGNFPGRFSGRQFSNSRSEMNVSTLELGDSALYLCASSSKTSGETQYFGPGTRLLVL.